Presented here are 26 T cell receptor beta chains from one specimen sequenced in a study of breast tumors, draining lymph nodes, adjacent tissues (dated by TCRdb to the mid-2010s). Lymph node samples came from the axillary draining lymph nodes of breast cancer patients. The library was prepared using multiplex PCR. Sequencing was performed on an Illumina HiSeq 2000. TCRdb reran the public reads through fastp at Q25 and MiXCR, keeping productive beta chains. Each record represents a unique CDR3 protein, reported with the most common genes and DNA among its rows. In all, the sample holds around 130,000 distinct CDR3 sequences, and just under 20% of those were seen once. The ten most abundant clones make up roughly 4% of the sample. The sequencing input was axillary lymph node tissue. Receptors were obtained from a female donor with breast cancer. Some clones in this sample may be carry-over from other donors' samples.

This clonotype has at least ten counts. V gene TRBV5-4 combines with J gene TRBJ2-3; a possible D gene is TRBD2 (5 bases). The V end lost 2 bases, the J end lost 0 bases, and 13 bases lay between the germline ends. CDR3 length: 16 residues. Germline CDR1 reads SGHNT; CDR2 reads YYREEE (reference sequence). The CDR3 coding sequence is TGTGCCAGCAGCTTCGGCGGTAGCGCGAGCACAGATACGCAGTATTTT. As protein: CASSFGGSASTDTQYF.

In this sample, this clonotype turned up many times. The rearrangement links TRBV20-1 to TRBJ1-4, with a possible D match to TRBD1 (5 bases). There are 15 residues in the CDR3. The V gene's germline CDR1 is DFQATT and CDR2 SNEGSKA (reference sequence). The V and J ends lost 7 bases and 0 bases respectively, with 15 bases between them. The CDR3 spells CSVTAYLATNEKLFF. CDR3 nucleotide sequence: TGCAGTGTGACAGCTTACCTGGCAACTAATGAAAAACTGTTTTTT.

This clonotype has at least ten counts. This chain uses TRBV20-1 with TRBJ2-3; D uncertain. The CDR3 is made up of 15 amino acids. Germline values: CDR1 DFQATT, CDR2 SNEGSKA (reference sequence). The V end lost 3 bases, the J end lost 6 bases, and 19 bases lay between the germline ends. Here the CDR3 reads CSASKGSVSLDTQYF. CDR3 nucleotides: TGCAGTGCTAGCAAAGGCAGTGTCAGTTTGGATACGCAGTATTTT.

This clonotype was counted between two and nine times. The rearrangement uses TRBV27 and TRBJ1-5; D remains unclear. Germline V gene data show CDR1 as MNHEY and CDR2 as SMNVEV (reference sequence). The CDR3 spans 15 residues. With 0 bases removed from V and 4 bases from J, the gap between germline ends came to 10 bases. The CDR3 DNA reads TGTGCCAGCAGTTTATCGGGAGCGGGTAATCAGCCCCAGCATTTT. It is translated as CASSLSGAGNQPQHF.

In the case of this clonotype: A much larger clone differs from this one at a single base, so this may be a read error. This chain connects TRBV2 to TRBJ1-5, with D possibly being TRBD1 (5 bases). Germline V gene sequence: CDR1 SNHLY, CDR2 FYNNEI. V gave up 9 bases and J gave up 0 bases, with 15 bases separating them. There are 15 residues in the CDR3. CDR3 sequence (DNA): TGTGCCAGTGGTGCGAGGACAAATAGCAATCAGCCCCAGCATTTT. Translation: CASGARTNSNQPQHF.

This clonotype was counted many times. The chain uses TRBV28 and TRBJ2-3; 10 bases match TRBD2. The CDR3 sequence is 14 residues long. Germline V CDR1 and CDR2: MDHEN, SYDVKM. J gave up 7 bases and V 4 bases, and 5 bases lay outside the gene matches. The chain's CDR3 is CASSWGLALNTQYF. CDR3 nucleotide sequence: TGTGCCAGCAGTTGGGGACTAGCGTTAAATACGCAGTATTTT.

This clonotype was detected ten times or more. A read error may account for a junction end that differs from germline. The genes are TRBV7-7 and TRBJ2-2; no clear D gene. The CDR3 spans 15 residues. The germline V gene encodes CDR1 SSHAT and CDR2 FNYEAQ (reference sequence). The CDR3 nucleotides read TGTGCTAGCAGCTTGCGGACGCCGAACACCGGGGAGCTGTTTTTT. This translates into CASSLRTPNTGELFF.

This chain's CDR3 is CSAREGYNEQFF. As DNA, the CDR3 is TGCAGTGCTAGAGAAGGGTACAATGAGCAGTTCTTC. The rearrangement joins TRBV20-1 to TRBJ2-1; D call uncertain. The CDR3 is made up of 12 amino acids. Trimming cost V 0 bases and J 4 bases, with 4 bases left between them. CDR1 is DFQATT, CDR2 SNEGSKA, per germline (reference sequence).

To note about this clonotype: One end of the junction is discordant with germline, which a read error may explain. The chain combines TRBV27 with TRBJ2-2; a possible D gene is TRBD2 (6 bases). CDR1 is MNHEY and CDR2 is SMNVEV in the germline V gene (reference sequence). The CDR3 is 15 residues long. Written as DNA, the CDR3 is TGTGCCAGCAGTTTAGGAGGGGTGAGGACCGGGGAGCTGTCTTTT. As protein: CASSLGGVRTGELSF.

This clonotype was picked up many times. The DNA for the CDR3 is TGTGCCAGCTCACACCCCGGGGGGCAGGAGACCCAGTACTTC. It specifies CASSHPGGQETQYF. The V call is TRBV18, the J call TRBJ2-5; D possibly corresponds to TRBD2 (7 bases). CDR3 size: 14 residues. V was cut by 4 bases and J by 5 bases, with 14 bases left in between. From germline, CDR1 is KGHSH and CDR2 LQKENI.

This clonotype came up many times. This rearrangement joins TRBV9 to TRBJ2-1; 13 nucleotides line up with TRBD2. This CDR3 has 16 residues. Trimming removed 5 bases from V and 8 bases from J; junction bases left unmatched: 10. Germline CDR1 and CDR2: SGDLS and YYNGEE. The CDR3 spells CASSDRLAGGRDEQFF. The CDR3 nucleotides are TGTGCCAGCAGTGATAGACTAGCGGGGGGCCGGGATGAGCAGTTCTTC.

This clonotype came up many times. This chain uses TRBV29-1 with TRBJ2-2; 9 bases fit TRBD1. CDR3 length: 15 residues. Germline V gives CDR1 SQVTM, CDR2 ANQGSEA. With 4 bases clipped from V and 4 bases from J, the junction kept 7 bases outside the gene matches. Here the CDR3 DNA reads TGCAGCGTTGGAAGTGGGACAGGGCCCACCGGGGAGCTGTTTTTT. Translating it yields CSVGSGTGPTGELFF.

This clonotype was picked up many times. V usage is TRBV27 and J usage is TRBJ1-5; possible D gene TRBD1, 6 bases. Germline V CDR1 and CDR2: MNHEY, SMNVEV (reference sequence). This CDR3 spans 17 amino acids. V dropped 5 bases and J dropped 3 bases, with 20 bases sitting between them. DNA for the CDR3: TGTGCCAGCAGTGGGCGAAGGGCAGGGGTCGCCAATCAGCCCCAGCATTTT. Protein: CASSGRRAGVANQPQHF.

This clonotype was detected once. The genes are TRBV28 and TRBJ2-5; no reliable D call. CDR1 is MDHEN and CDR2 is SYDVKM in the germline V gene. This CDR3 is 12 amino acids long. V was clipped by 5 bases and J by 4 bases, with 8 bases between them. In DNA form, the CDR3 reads TGTGCCAGCAGTCCCCGGCGAGAGACCCAGTACTTC. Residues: CASSPRRETQYF.

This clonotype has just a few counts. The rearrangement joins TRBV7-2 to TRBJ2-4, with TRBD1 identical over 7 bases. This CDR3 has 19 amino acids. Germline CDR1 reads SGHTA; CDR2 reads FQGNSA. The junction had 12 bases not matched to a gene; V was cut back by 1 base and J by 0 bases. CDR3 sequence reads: CASSLEGTDLTTAKNIQYF. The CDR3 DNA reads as TGTGCCAGCAGCTTAGAGGGGACAGACTTAACCACAGCCAAAAACATTCAGTACTTC. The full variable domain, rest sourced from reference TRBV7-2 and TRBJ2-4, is GAGVSQSPSNKVTEKGKDVELRCDPISGHTALYWYRQSLGQGLEFLIYFQGNSAPDKSGLPSDRFSAERTGGSVSTLTIQRTQQEDSAVYLCASSLEGTDLTTAKNIQYFGAGTRLSVL.

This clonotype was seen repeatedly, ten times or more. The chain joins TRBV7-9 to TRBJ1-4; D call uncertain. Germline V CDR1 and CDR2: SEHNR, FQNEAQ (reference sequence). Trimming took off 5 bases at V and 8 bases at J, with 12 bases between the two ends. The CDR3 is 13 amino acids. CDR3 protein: CASSPGYREKLFF. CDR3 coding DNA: TGTGCCAGCAGCCCAGGTTATAGGGAAAAACTGTTTTTT.

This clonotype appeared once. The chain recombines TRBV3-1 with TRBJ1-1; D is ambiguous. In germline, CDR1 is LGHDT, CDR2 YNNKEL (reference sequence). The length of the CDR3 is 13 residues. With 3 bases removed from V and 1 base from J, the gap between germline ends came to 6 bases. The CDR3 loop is CASSQIRNTEAFF. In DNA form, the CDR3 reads TGTGCCAGCAGCCAGATTCGGAACACTGAAGCTTTCTTT.

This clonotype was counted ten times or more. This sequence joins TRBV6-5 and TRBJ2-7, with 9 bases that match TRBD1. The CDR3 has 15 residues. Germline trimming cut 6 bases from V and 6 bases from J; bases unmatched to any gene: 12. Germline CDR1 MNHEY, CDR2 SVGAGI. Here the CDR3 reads CASRITGTGFAEQYF. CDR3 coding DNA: TGTGCCAGCAGGATCACCGGGACAGGGTTCGCCGAGCAGTACTTC.

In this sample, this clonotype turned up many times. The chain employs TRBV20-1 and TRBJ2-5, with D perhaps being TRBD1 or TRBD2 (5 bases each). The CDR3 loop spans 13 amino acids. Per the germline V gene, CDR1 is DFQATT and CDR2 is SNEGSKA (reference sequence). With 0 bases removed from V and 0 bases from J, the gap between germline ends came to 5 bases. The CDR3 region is CSAREGHQETQYF. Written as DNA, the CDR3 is TGCAGTGCTAGAGAGGGACACCAAGAGACCCAGTACTTC.

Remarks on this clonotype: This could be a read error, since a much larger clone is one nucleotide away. CDR3 nucleotides: TGCGCCAGCAGCCAAGAGGGGTCGGCCACCGGGGAGCCGTTTTTT. Its translation: CASSQEGSATGEPFF. This rearrangement joins TRBV4-1 to TRBJ2-2, with D perhaps TRBD2 (5 bases). This CDR3 is 15 amino acids long. In germline, CDR1 is MGHRA, CDR2 YSYEKL.

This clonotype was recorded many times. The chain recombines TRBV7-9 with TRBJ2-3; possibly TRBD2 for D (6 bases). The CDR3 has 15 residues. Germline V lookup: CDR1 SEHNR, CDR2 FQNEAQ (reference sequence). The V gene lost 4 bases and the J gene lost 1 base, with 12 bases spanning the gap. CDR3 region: CASSSLGGRTDTQYF. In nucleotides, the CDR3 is TGTGCCAGCAGCTCCCTCGGGGGACGCACAGATACGCAGTATTTT.

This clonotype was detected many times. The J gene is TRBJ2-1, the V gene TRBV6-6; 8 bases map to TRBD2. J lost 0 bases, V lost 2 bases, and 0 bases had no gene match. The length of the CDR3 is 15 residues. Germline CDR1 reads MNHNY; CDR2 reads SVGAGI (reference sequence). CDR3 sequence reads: CASSYGTSSYNEQFF. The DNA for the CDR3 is TGTGCCAGCAGTTACGGGACTAGCTCCTACAATGAGCAGTTCTTC.

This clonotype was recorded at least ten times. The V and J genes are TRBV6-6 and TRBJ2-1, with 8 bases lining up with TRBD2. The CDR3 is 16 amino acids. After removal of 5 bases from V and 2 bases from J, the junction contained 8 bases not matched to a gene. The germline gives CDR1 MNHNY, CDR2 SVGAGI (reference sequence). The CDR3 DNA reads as TGTGCCAGCAGTCCCAAACCCGGGAGGGCCTACAATGAGCAGTTCTTC. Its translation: CASSPKPGRAYNEQFF.

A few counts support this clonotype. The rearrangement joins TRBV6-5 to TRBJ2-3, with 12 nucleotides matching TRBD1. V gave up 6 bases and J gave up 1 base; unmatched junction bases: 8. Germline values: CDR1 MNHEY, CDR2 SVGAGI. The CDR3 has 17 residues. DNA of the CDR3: TGTGCCAGCAGATCCGGGACAGGGGGCCTCGGCACAGATACGCAGTATTTT. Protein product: CASRSGTGGLGTDTQYF.

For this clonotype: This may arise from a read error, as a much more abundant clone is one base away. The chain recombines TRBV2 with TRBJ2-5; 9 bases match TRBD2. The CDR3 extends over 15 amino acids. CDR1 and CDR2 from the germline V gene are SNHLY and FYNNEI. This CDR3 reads CTSRRELAGEETQYF. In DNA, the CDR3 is TGTACCAGCAGACGCGAACTAGCGGGCGAAGAGACCCAGTACTTC.

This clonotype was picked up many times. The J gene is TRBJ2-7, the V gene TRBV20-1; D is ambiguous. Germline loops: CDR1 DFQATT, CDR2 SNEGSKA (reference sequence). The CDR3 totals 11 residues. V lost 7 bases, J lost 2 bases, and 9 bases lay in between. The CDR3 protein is CSVTATYEQYF. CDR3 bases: TGCAGTGTCACAGCCACCTACGAGCAGTACTTC.